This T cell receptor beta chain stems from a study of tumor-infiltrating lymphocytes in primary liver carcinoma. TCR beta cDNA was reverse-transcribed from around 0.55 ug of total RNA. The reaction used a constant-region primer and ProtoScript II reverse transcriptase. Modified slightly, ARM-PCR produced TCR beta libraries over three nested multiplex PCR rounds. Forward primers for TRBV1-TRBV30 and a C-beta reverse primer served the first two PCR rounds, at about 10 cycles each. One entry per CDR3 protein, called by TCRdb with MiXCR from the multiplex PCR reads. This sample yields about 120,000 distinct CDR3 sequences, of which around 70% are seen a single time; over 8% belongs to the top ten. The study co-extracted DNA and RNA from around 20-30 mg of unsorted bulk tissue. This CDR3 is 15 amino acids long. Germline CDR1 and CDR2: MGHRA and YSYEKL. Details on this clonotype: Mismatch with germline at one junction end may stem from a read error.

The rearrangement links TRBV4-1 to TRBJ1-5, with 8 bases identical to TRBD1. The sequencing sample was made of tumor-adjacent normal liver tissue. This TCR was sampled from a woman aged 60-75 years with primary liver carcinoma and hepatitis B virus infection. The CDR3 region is CTSGQVDRADQPQHF. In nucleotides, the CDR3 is TGCACCAGCGGCCAGGTGGACAGGGCGGATCAGCCCCAGCATTTT.